Sequencing of this T cell receptor (beta chain) was carried out in a study of OX40 agonist ivuxolimab in advanced cancers. CDR1 and CDR2 from the germline V gene are SGHAT and FQNNGV. The CDR3 is made up of 18 amino acids. V shed 2 bases, J shed 8 bases, and the junction held 15 bases outside the gene matches. Clones were read by immunoSEQ multiplex PCR, and TCRdb kept only the in-frame ones, dropping some. This table has about 46,000 clones, 89% appearing once. Remarks on this clone: What it binds is not known.

Overall study findings and caveats: Partly responding patients at 0.1-3.0 mg/kg showed some of the smallest clonal expansion.

The sequence was collected from an adult with an advanced solid tumor such as melanoma, head and neck, liver or kidney cancer. The specimen was CD4+ or CD8+ T cells sorted from blood, collected in a trial of the OX40 agonist ivuxolimab. The chain is built from TRBV11-2 and TRBJ2-2; 9 bases are a match to TRBD2. The CDR3 nucleotides read TGTGCCAGCAGCTTACTCGTCGCGGGGGGGCCTCGAGATGGGGAGCTGTTTTTT. Translation gives CASSLLVAGGPRDGELFF.